This is a list of T cell receptor beta chains from one sample in a study of T cells in Graves' hyperthyroidism and ophthalmopathy. TCRdb redid the calling of the multiplex PCR reads with MiXCR, one entry per CDR3 protein. The sample shows fewer than 450,000 distinct CDR3 sequences, roughly 13% of them seen only once. The specimen was blood. The source is a man aged 50 to 60 with Graves' ophthalmopathy. The CDR3 runs from the conserved cysteine through the conserved F or W. A D gene is named only where the DNA matches it firmly. The listing skips clone size in some rows; elsewhere it reads once, few, many or a size class.

v_gene: TRBV28; abundance: many; d_gene: TRBD1; j_gene: TRBJ1-5; CDR3aa: CASFTGAGQPQHF; CDR3nt: TGTGCCAGCTTTACAGGGGCAGGGCAGCCCCAGCATTTT
v_gene: TRBV20-1; abundance: .; d_gene: .; j_gene: TRBJ1-1; CDR3aa: CSATRGTPVLNTEAFF; CDR3nt: TGCAGTGCTACGAGAGGGACCCCGGTTTTAAACACTGAAGCTTTCTTT
v_gene: TRBV27; abundance: .; d_gene: TRBD2; j_gene: TRBJ2-1; CDR3aa: CASRVGTSGRGNEQFF; CDR3nt: TGTGCCAGCAGGGTCGGGACTAGCGGGAGGGGAAATGAGCAGTTCTTC
v_gene: TRBV12-3/TRBV12-4; abundance: many; d_gene: TRBD2; j_gene: TRBJ2-1; CDR3aa: CASKPGLASSYNEQFF; CDR3nt: TGTGCCAGCAAACCGGGACTAGCGTCGTCCTACAATGAGCAGTTCTTC
v_gene: TRBV24-1; abundance: many; d_gene: .; j_gene: TRBJ2-1; CDR3aa: CATSLAGNEQFF; CDR3nt: TGTGCCACCTCCCTGGCGGGCAATGAGCAGTTCTTC
v_gene: TRBV28; abundance: many; d_gene: .; j_gene: TRBJ2-7; CDR3aa: CASSSYTYEQYF; CDR3nt: TGTGCCAGCAGTTCCTATACCTACGAGCAGTACTTC
v_gene: TRBV13; abundance: once; d_gene: TRBD2; j_gene: TRBJ2-7; CDR3aa: CASASGSSYEQYF; CDR3nt: TGTGCCAGCGCTAGCGGAAGCTCCTACGAGCAGTACTTC
v_gene: TRBV29-1; abundance: .; d_gene: .; j_gene: TRBJ1-3; CDR3aa: CSVAGTVTSGNTIYF; CDR3nt: TGCAGCGTTGCCGGGACGGTAACCTCTGGAAACACCATATATTTT
v_gene: TRBV20-1; abundance: once; d_gene: .; j_gene: TRBJ1-5; CDR3aa: CSARTATQKPQHF; CDR3nt: TGCAGTGCTAGGACAGCCACCCAGAAGCCCCAGCATTTT
v_gene: TRBV6-1; abundance: many; d_gene: .; j_gene: TRBJ2-3; CDR3aa: CASRRINTDTQYF; CDR3nt: TGTGCCAGCCGCCGTATTAACACAGATACGCAGTATTTT
v_gene: TRBV18; abundance: many; d_gene: TRBD2; j_gene: TRBJ2-2; CDR3aa: CASSPLLTSGNTGELFF; CDR3nt: TGTGCCAGCTCACCACTCCTCACTAGCGGCAACACCGGGGAGCTGTTTTTT
v_gene: TRBV29-1; abundance: few; d_gene: .; j_gene: TRBJ1-1; CDR3aa: CSVALDSQLTEAFF; CDR3nt: TGCAGCGTTGCCTTGGACAGCCAACTCACTGAAGCTTTCTTT
v_gene: TRBV29-1; abundance: many; d_gene: TRBD2; j_gene: TRBJ2-1; CDR3aa: CSVVGTSGRDNEQFF; CDR3nt: TGCAGCGTTGTGGGCACTAGCGGGAGAGACAATGAGCAGTTCTTC
v_gene: TRBV18; abundance: few; d_gene: .; j_gene: TRBJ1-1; CDR3aa: CASSPQGGMNTEAFF; CDR3nt: TGTGCCAGCTCACCCCAAGGGGGGATGAACACTGAAGCTTTCTTT
v_gene: TRBV6-1; abundance: many; d_gene: .; j_gene: TRBJ2-7; CDR3aa: CASRVGGAASYEQYF; CDR3nt: TGTGCCAGCAGGGTGGGGGGCGCCGCTTCCTACGAGCAGTACTTC
v_gene: TRBV27; abundance: .; d_gene: .; j_gene: TRBJ2-7; CDR3aa: CASKTAYEQYF; CDR3nt: TGTGCCAGTAAAACAGCCTACGAGCAGTACTTC
v_gene: TRBV20-1; abundance: many; d_gene: TRBD1; j_gene: TRBJ1-2; CDR3aa: CSARDPRSGTGTLSNGYTF; CDR3nt: TGCAGTGCTAGAGATCCCAGGTCCGGGACAGGGACTCTCAGTAATGGCTACACCTTC
v_gene: TRBV6-1; abundance: many; d_gene: TRBD2; j_gene: TRBJ2-1; CDR3aa: CASKRLAGGNEQFF; CDR3nt: TGTGCCAGCAAAAGACTAGCGGGGGGCAATGAGCAGTTCTTC
v_gene: TRBV3-1; abundance: many; d_gene: TRBD2; j_gene: TRBJ2-3; CDR3aa: CASSFRLAGGADTQYF; CDR3nt: TGTGCCAGCAGCTTCAGACTAGCGGGAGGGGCAGATACGCAGTATTTT
v_gene: TRBV11-2; abundance: many; d_gene: .; j_gene: TRBJ2-3; CDR3aa: CASRPPLADTQYF; CDR3nt: TGTGCCTCCCGCCCCCCGCTGGCGGATACGCAGTATTTT
v_gene: TRBV6-5; abundance: many; d_gene: TRBD2; j_gene: TRBJ2-7; CDR3aa: CASSYTTSGRSYEQYF; CDR3nt: TGTGCCAGCAGTTACACAACTAGCGGGAGGTCCTACGAGCAGTACTTC
v_gene: TRBV14; abundance: .; d_gene: TRBD2; j_gene: TRBJ2-7; CDR3aa: CASSPEVGWGGPYEQYF; CDR3nt: TGTGCCAGCAGCCCCGAGGTGGGATGGGGGGGACCCTACGAGCAGTACTTC
v_gene: TRBV5-1; abundance: many; d_gene: .; j_gene: TRBJ1-2; CDR3aa: CASYGTSNYGYTF; CDR3nt: TGCGCCAGCTACGGGACTTCTAACTATGGCTACACCTTC
v_gene: TRBV12-5; abundance: many; d_gene: .; j_gene: TRBJ2-2; CDR3aa: CASGLTPNTGELFF; CDR3nt: TGTGCTAGTGGTTTAACGCCGAACACCGGGGAGCTGTTTTTT
v_gene: TRBV11-2; abundance: many; d_gene: .; j_gene: TRBJ2-1; CDR3aa: CASSRGRYNEQFF; CDR3nt: TGTGCCAGCAGCAGGGGGAGGTACAATGAGCAGTTCTTC
v_gene: TRBV20-1; abundance: many; d_gene: .; j_gene: TRBJ2-1; CDR3aa: CSATTGTSVDNEQFF; CDR3nt: TGCAGTGCTACAACCGGGACTTCGGTGGACAATGAGCAGTTCTTC
v_gene: TRBV12-3/TRBV12-4; abundance: many; d_gene: TRBD2; j_gene: TRBJ2-3; CDR3aa: CASSLGRGGASGRSSTDTQYF; CDR3nt: TGTGCCAGCAGTTTAGGGAGGGGAGGGGCTAGCGGGAGATCGAGCACAGATACGCAGTATTTT
v_gene: TRBV9; abundance: many; d_gene: TRBD2; j_gene: TRBJ2-3; CDR3aa: CASSVYAGRGTDTQYF; CDR3nt: TGTGCCAGCAGCGTATATGCCGGGAGGGGAACAGATACGCAGTATTTT
v_gene: TRBV11-2; abundance: .; d_gene: TRBD1; j_gene: TRBJ2-5; CDR3aa: CASSLRGQGGSQYF; CDR3nt: TGTGCCAGCAGCTTACGGGGACAGGGTGGGTCCCAGTACTTC
v_gene: TRBV6-5; abundance: .; d_gene: .; j_gene: TRBJ1-3; CDR3aa: CASSYSGDSAGNTIYF; CDR3nt: TGTGCCAGCAGTTACTCAGGGGATTCAGCTGGAAACACCATATATTTT
v_gene: TRBV9; abundance: many; d_gene: TRBD1; j_gene: TRBJ2-2; CDR3aa: CASSPSQGTGELFF; CDR3nt: TGTGCCAGCAGCCCATCACAGGGGACCGGGGAGCTGTTTTTT
v_gene: TRBV7-2; abundance: many; d_gene: TRBD1; j_gene: TRBJ2-5; CDR3aa: CASSLIRGQGARETQYF; CDR3nt: TGTGCCAGCAGCTTAATAAGGGGACAGGGGGCTCGGGAGACCCAGTACTTC
v_gene: TRBV29-1; abundance: few; d_gene: TRBD2; j_gene: TRBJ2-5; CDR3aa: CSVVTSGQETQYF; CDR3nt: TGCAGCGTTGTCACTAGCGGACAAGAGACCCAGTACTTC
v_gene: TRBV6-1; abundance: .; d_gene: TRBD1; j_gene: TRBJ2-7; CDR3aa: CASSECLMTGLNPYEQYF; CDR3nt: TGTGCCAGCAGTGAATGTTTGATGACAGGGCTAAACCCCTACGAGCAGTACTTC
v_gene: TRBV30; abundance: many; d_gene: TRBD1; j_gene: TRBJ1-2; CDR3aa: CAWSGRDSYYGYTF; CDR3nt: TGTGCCTGGAGTGGCCGGGACAGCTACTATGGCTACACCTTC
v_gene: TRBV14; abundance: many; d_gene: .; j_gene: TRBJ2-3; CDR3aa: CASSPYSEGTQYF; CDR3nt: TGTGCCAGCAGCCCGTACTCCGAAGGGACGCAGTATTTT
v_gene: TRBV9; abundance: few; d_gene: .; j_gene: TRBJ1-4; CDR3aa: CASREDNKPTNEKLFF; CDR3nt: TGTGCCAGCAGAGAAGACAACAAGCCAACTAATGAAAAACTGTTTTTT
v_gene: TRBV3-1; abundance: .; d_gene: TRBD1; j_gene: TRBJ2-5; CDR3aa: CASGDADRGGGETQYF; CDR3nt: TGTGCCAGCGGGGACGCGGACAGGGGAGGAGGAGAGACCCAGTACTTC
v_gene: TRBV6-1; abundance: many; d_gene: .; j_gene: TRBJ2-1; CDR3aa: CASSEALAPLKRLPNYNEQFF; CDR3nt: TGTGCCAGCAGTGAAGCGTTGGCCCCCTTAAAACGACTCCCCAATTACAATGAGCAGTTCTTC
v_gene: TRBV7-9; abundance: .; d_gene: TRBD2; j_gene: TRBJ2-6; CDR3aa: CASSLGRLAGVGTAGANVLTF; CDR3nt: TGTGCCAGCAGCTTAGGACGTCTAGCGGGAGTAGGTACTGCTGGGGCCAACGTCCTGACTTTC
v_gene: TRBV7-6; abundance: few; d_gene: .; j_gene: TRBJ2-7; CDR3aa: CASSLNVGYGEQYF; CDR3nt: TGTGCCAGCAGCTTAAATGTGGGTTACGGCGAGCAGTACTTC
v_gene: TRBV11-3; abundance: many; d_gene: .; j_gene: TRBJ1-1; CDR3aa: CASSLMRNTEAFF; CDR3nt: TGTGCCAGCAGCTTAATGAGAAACACTGAAGCTTTCTTT
v_gene: TRBV6-1; abundance: .; d_gene: .; j_gene: TRBJ1-1; CDR3aa: CATSADKNTEAFF; CDR3nt: TGTGCCACCTCGGCTGATAAGAACACTGAAGCTTTCTTT
v_gene: TRBV25-1; abundance: few; d_gene: TRBD1; j_gene: TRBJ1-5; CDR3aa: CASRESGTGDQPQHF; CDR3nt: TGTGCCAGCAGGGAATCCGGGACAGGGGACCAGCCCCAGCATTTT
v_gene: TRBV28; abundance: few; d_gene: .; j_gene: TRBJ2-1; CDR3aa: CASIQRDEQFF; CDR3nt: TGTGCCAGCATACAGCGGGATGAGCAGTTCTTC
v_gene: TRBV27; abundance: few; d_gene: .; j_gene: TRBJ1-3; CDR3aa: CASSLSGGAGNTIYF; CDR3nt: TGTGCCAGCAGTTTATCGGGGGGGGCTGGAAACACCATATATTTT
v_gene: TRBV19; abundance: .; d_gene: TRBD2; j_gene: TRBJ2-7; CDR3aa: CASSIVSSGSSYEQYF; CDR3nt: TGTGCCAGTAGTATAGTTAGTAGCGGGAGTTCCTACGAGCAGTACTTC
v_gene: TRBV7-7; abundance: .; d_gene: .; j_gene: TRBJ1-4; CDR3aa: CASSLGGPSTNEKLFF; CDR3nt: TGTGCTAGCAGCTTAGGGGGGCCGTCAACTAATGAAAAACTGTTTTTT
v_gene: TRBV3-1; abundance: .; d_gene: TRBD2; j_gene: TRBJ2-2; CDR3aa: CASSQDPHPGLAGRFGELFF; CDR3nt: TGTGCCAGCAGCCAAGATCCACACCCGGGACTAGCGGGAAGGTTCGGGGAGCTGTTTTTT
v_gene: TRBV2; abundance: many; d_gene: .; j_gene: TRBJ2-5; CDR3aa: CASSDRVQTQYF; CDR3nt: TGTGCCAGCAGTGACAGGGTTCAGACCCAGTACTTC
v_gene: TRBV28; abundance: many; d_gene: .; j_gene: TRBJ1-5; CDR3aa: CASSLRQALGGGQPQHF; CDR3nt: TGTGCCAGCAGTCTCCGACAGGCCCTCGGCGGGGGTCAGCCCCAGCATTTT